This T cell receptor beta chain was obtained from a study of cytomegalovirus exposure and HLA in healthy donors. Study findings and constraints: An analysis that came later showed most CMV-associated TCR beta chains appearing HLA-restricted. The study labeled approximately 150 TCR beta chains cytomegalovirus-associated.

This cohort consisted of healthy bone marrow donors. This PCR relied on a set of 60 Vbeta primers and 13 Jbeta primers. Sequencing used immunoSEQ multiplex PCR; TCRdb keeps in-frame clones, though not all of them. Among 80,000 or so clones, roughly 80% were seen once, and the ten largest hold roughly 7.2%. CDR1 is SGHNT, CDR2 YYREEE, per germline (reference sequence). Trimming shortened V by 4 bases and J by 3 bases, and 13 bases separated the two germline ends. This CDR3 spans 15 amino acids. In the case of this clone: What it recognizes is unknown.

This clonotype was obtained from a woman in her thirties or forties in good health and CMV-seronegative. Sequencing used PBMCs. The V and J genes are TRBV5-4 and TRBJ1-4, with D possibly matching TRBD1 (6 bases). In DNA form, the CDR3 reads TGTGCCAGCAGCACAGGGACGGCCCCTAATGAAAAACTGTTTTTT. As protein: CASSTGTAPNEKLFF.